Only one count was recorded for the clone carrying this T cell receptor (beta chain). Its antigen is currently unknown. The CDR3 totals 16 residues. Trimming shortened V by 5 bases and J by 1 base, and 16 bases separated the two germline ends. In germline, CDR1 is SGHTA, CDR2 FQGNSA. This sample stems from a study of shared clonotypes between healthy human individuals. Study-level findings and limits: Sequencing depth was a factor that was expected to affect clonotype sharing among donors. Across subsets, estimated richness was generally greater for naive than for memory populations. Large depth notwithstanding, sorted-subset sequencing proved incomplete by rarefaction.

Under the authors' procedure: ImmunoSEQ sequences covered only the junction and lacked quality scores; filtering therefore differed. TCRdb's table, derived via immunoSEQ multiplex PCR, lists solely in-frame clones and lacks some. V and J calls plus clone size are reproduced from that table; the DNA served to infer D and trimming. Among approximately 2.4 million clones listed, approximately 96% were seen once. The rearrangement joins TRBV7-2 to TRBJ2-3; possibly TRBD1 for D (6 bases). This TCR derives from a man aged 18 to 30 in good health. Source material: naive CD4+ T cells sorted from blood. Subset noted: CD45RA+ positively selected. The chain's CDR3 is CASSTYQGPGTDTQYF. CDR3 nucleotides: TGTGCCAGCAGCACTTATCAGGGGCCGGGCACAGATACGCAGTATTTT.